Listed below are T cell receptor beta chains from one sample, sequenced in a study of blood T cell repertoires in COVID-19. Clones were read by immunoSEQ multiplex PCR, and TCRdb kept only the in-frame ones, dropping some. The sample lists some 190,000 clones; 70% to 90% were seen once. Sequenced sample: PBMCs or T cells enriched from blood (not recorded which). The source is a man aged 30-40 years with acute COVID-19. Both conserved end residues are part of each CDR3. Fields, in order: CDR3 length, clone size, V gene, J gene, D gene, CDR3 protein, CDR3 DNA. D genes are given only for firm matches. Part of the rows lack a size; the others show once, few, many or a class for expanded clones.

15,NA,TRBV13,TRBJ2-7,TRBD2,CASSLLAGWAYEQYF,TGTGCCAGCAGCTTACTAGCGGGTTGGGCCTACGAGCAGTACTTC
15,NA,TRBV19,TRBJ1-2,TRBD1,CASMEQGLTNYGYTF,TGTGCCAGTATGGAACAGGGGCTAACTAACTATGGCTACACCTTC
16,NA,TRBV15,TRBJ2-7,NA,CATSTSRQALAYEQYF,TGTGCCACCAGCACAAGTAGACAGGCGTTAGCCTACGAGCAGTACTTC
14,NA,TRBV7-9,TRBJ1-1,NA,CASSLIGGNTEAFF,TGTGCCAGCAGCTTGATAGGGGGGAACACTGAAGCTTTCTTT
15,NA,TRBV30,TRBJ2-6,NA,CAWTSLSSGANVLTF,TGTGCCTGGACATCCCTTAGCTCTGGGGCCAACGTCCTGACTTTC
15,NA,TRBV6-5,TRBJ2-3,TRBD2,CASRFLAGGTDTQYF,TGTGCCAGCAGATTCCTAGCGGGGGGCACAGATACGCAGTATTTT
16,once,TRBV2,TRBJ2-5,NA,CASSLLGGGPTETQYF,TGTGCCAGCAGTCTCCTGGGCGGGGGCCCGACGGAGACCCAGTACTTC
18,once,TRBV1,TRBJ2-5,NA,CTSSQGGLLDTKIETQYF,TGCACCAGCAGCCAGGGGGGGTTGTTGGATACTAAGATCGAGACCCAGTACTTC
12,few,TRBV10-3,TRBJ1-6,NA,CAISESSGALHF,TGTGCCATCAGTGAGTCGAGCGGGGCCCTCCACTTT
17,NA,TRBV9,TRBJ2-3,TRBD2,CASSPSWIAGASDTQYF,TGTGCCAGCAGCCCTTCCTGGATAGCGGGGGCGTCAGATACGCAGTATTTT
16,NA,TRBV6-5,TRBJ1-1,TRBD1,CASSHSYDRGHTEAFF,TGTGCCAGCAGTCACTCTTACGACAGGGGGCACACTGAAGCTTTCTTT
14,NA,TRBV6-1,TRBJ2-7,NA,CASSEKLMGREQYF,TGTGCCAGCAGTGAGAAACTCATGGGCCGCGAGCAGTACTTC
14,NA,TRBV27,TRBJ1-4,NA,CASSLSRTNEKLFF,TGTGCCAGCAGTTTGAGTAGAACTAATGAAAAACTGTTTTTT
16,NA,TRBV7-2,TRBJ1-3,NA,CASSLANQGPGNTIYF,TGTGCCAGCAGCTTAGCGAATCAGGGCCCTGGAAACACCATATATTTT
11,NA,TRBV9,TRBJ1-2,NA,CASGGGYGYTF,TGTGCCAGCGGAGGAGGTTATGGCTACACCTTC
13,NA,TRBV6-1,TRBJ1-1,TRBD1,CASSERRQGKAFF,TGTGCCAGCAGTGAACGGAGACAGGGGAAAGCTTTCTTT
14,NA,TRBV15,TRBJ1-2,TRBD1,CATNADRGNYGYTF,TGTGCCACCAATGCGGACAGGGGGAACTATGGCTACACCTTC
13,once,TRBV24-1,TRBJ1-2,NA,CATSDFPGNGYTF,TGTGCCACCAGTGATTTCCCGGGTAATGGCTACACCTTC
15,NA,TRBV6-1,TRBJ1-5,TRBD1,CASSERRQGDQPQHF,TGTGCCAGCAGTGAACGTAGACAGGGGGATCAGCCCCAGCATTTT